Listed below are T cell receptor beta chains from one sample, sequenced in a study of T cell changes during pregnancy in multiple sclerosis. Using immunoSEQ multiplex PCR, the repertoire was profiled, and TCRdb retains in-frame clones only, with some absent. The data hold roughly 87,000 clones, with just over 90% observed a single time. This specimen consisted of peripheral blood, obtained in the third trimester of pregnancy. The receptors shown here come from a female donor in good health, enrolled as a control in a pregnancy study. Both conserved end residues are part of each CDR3. The D gene is left open where the match is weak. The size entry is marked missing in some rows and otherwise reads once, few, many or a size class.

d_gene	v_gene	abundance	j_gene	CDR3nt	CDR3aa
-	TRBV7-9	-	TRBJ2-7	TGTGCCAGCAGCTCCAACGAGCGGAGGGAGCAGTACTTC	CASSSNERREQYF
TRBD1	TRBV4-1	-	TRBJ2-5	TGCGCCAGCAGCCAAGATGGGACAGGGGTCTTAGAGACCCAGTACTTC	CASSQDGTGVLETQYF
-	TRBV7-9	once	TRBJ2-1	TGTGCCAGCAGCGCCCCACTAGCAGTCGGGGATGAGCAGTTCTTC	CASSAPLAVGDEQFF
TRBD2	TRBV7-2	-	TRBJ2-1	TGTGCCAGCAGCCTCGGACTAGCGGCCTCCTACAATGAGCAGTTCTTC	CASSLGLAASYNEQFF
-	TRBV7-9	-	TRBJ2-3	TGTGCCAGCAGCGACTCGACGTTCACAGATACGCAGTATTTT	CASSDSTFTDTQYF
-	TRBV2	-	TRBJ1-4	TGTGCCAGCAGTAGACAGATTGAAGAAAAACTGTTTTTT	CASSRQIEEKLFF
TRBD1	TRBV2	-	TRBJ1-2	TGTGCCAGCCCTCCCGACCGGGACAGGGAGTTGGGTGACTATGGCTACACCTTC	CASPPDRDRELGDYGYTF
TRBD2	TRBV6-4	-	TRBJ2-1	TGTGCCAGCAGTTATTATGGGACTAGCGGGAGCAATGAGCAGTTCTTC	CASSYYGTSGSNEQFF
-	TRBV28	once	TRBJ2-3	TGTGCCAGCAGCGTAGCGGTGCGAGATAGGCAAACGCAGTATTTT	CASSVAVRDRQTQYF
TRBD2	TRBV27	-	TRBJ2-3	TGTGCCAGCAGTCCGCTGCGACTAGCGGGGGAAGATACGCAGTATTTT	CASSPLRLAGEDTQYF
TRBD1	TRBV5-1	few	TRBJ1-4	TGCGCCAGCAGCATGGACAGGGGTAATGAAAAACTGTTTTTT	CASSMDRGNEKLFF
-	TRBV5-4	-	TRBJ1-2	TGTGCCAGCAGCTTGTTGGGGCGCGACTATGGCTACACCTTC	CASSLLGRDYGYTF
TRBD1	TRBV11-2	once	TRBJ2-7	TGTGCCAGCAGCTCGTACAGGGGTTCCTACGAGCAGTACTTC	CASSSYRGSYEQYF
-	TRBV6-5	-	TRBJ2-1	TGTGCCAGCAGTATACCTAGCAATGAGCAGTTCTTC	CASSIPSNEQFF
-	TRBV19	once	TRBJ2-3	TGTGCCAGTCGGTTACGTCCCACAGATACGCAGTATTTT	CASRLRPTDTQYF
TRBD2	TRBV5-5	-	TRBJ2-7	TGTGCCAGCAGCTTTACCAGCGGGAGAAGCTACGAGCAGTACTTC	CASSFTSGRSYEQYF
TRBD2	TRBV6-1	-	TRBJ2-1	TGTGCCAGCAGTGAATGGGACTACTCCTACAATGAGCAGTTCTTC	CASSEWDYSYNEQFF
TRBD1	TRBV4-1	-	TRBJ1-1	TGCGCCAGCAGCGGGATAGGACAGGGAAAGGCGAACACTGAAGCTTTCTTT	CASSGIGQGKANTEAFF
-	TRBV29-1	-	TRBJ2-3	TGCAGCGTTGAGTTGGCGGAGAACACAGATACGCAGTATTTT	CSVELAENTDTQYF
-	TRBV5-4	-	TRBJ2-7	TGTGCCAGCAGCTTGGACAGGGAAAAGGACTACGAGCAGTACTTC	CASSLDREKDYEQYF
-	TRBV11-3	once	TRBJ1-2	TGTGCCAGCAGCTTAGATCCCCGGTTCTATGGCTACACCTTC	CASSLDPRFYGYTF
-	TRBV29-1	-	TRBJ1-1	TGCAGCGGGGGGGACACTGAAGCTTTCTTT	CSGGDTEAFF
TRBD2	TRBV28	-	TRBJ2-2	TGTGCCAGCAGTCATCAACTAGCGGGAGGGGACGGGGAGCTGTTTTTT	CASSHQLAGGDGELFF
-	TRBV2	-	TRBJ2-7	TGTGCCAGCAGTAATCCCGGACAGTACGAGCAGTACTTC	CASSNPGQYEQYF
TRBD1	TRBV4-1	-	TRBJ2-7	TGCGCCAGCAGCCGCTCTGGGAAGGACAGGGGCTACGAGCAGTACTTC	CASSRSGKDRGYEQYF
-	TRBV9	-	TRBJ1-4	TGTGCCAGCAGCGCCGGAGGGAGTAATGAAAAACTGTTTTTT	CASSAGGSNEKLFF
-	TRBV5-1	-	TRBJ1-1	TGCGCCAGCAGCTCGAGAGCCCAGAACACTGAAGCTTTCTTT	CASSSRAQNTEAFF
TRBD2	TRBV28	-	TRBJ2-3	TGTGCCAGCAGTTTTCGGGGGAGGGCTGGAGATACGCAGTATTTT	CASSFRGRAGDTQYF
TRBD1	TRBV27	-	TRBJ2-3	TGTGCCAGCAGTCCCCTGAGGACAGGGGTTAGTCGGACAGATACGCAGTATTTT	CASSPLRTGVSRTDTQYF
TRBD1	TRBV2	-	TRBJ2-7	TGTGCCAGCAGGGAGGGACAGGGGGTTGCCGAGCAGTACTTC	CASREGQGVAEQYF
TRBD2	TRBV29-1	-	TRBJ2-1	TGCAGCGTTGTTTCCGGGACTAGTTCCAATGAGCAGTTCTTC	CSVVSGTSSNEQFF
TRBD1	TRBV7-9	once	TRBJ1-1	TGTGCCAGCAGCGGACAGGGGTACACTGAAGCTTTCTTT	CASSGQGYTEAFF
TRBD2	TRBV27	-	TRBJ2-2	TGTGCCAGCAGTATGGCCGGGACTAGCGGGAGAGACACCGGGGAGCTGTTTTTT	CASSMAGTSGRDTGELFF
TRBD1	TRBV30	-	TRBJ1-1	TGTGCCTGGAGCCGAATGGACAGGGGGCCTGAAGCTTTCTTT	CAWSRMDRGPEAFF
-	TRBV4-1	few	TRBJ1-5	TGCGCCAGCAGCCAAGTTTATTCTCGGGTTCAGCCCCAGCATTTT	CASSQVYSRVQPQHF
TRBD2	TRBV4-1	-	TRBJ2-1	TGCGCCAGCAGCATAGGGGCGGGAGGAGGTGAGCAGTTCTTC	CASSIGAGGGEQFF
TRBD1	TRBV5-5	-	TRBJ2-2	TGTGCCAGCAGCTTCTCCGGGACAGCCAACACCGGGGAGCTGTTTTTT	CASSFSGTANTGELFF
TRBD1	TRBV9	-	TRBJ1-4	TGTGCCAGCAGCGAGAAGGACAGGGGTGCGGGGACTAATGAAAAACTGTTTTTT	CASSEKDRGAGTNEKLFF
TRBD1	TRBV2	-	TRBJ2-2	TGTGCCAGCAGGAAAACTGGGACAGACACCGGGGAGCTGTTTTTT	CASRKTGTDTGELFF
-	TRBV2	once	TRBJ2-3	TGTGCCAGCAGTGGGCAGGGCGGCACAGATACGCAGTATTTT	CASSGQGGTDTQYF
-	TRBV7-2	-	TRBJ2-7	TGTGCCAGCAGCCTAGGGCGGGCGGAGACCTACTACGAGCAGTACTTC	CASSLGRAETYYEQYF
-	TRBV2	-	TRBJ1-5	TGTGCCAGCAGTGTGCAGGGACAACAGCCCCAGCATTTT	CASSVQGQQPQHF
-	TRBV6-5	-	TRBJ1-6	TGTGCCAGCAATGATTGGCAGGGCAACTCACCCCTCCACTTT	CASNDWQGNSPLHF
-	TRBV23-1	-	TRBJ1-2	TGCGCCAGCAGTCAATGCCTACAAGGGGCCCACTATGGCTACACCTTC	CASSQCLQGAHYGYTF
-	TRBV7-9	once	TRBJ2-7	TGTGCCAGCAGATCCGACAGGAGCTCCTACGAGCAGTACTTC	CASRSDRSSYEQYF
-	TRBV19	-	TRBJ2-7	TGTGCCAGTAGTACAGGGCCGAACTACGAGCAGTACTTC	CASSTGPNYEQYF
TRBD1	TRBV5-6	-	TRBJ2-1	TGTGCCAGCAGCTTAATCTGGGTGGGGACAGGGGTCAATGAGCAGTTCTTC	CASSLIWVGTGVNEQFF
TRBD1	TRBV15	-	TRBJ2-6	TGTGCCACCAGCAGGGGCGACAGGGGGCCCTCCTCTGGGGCCAACGTCCTGACTTTC	CATSRGDRGPSSGANVLTF
TRBD1	TRBV5-1	-	TRBJ1-2	TGCGCCAGCAGCTTGACAGGGGGCGGCAATGGCTACACCTTC	CASSLTGGGNGYTF
-	TRBV19	-	TRBJ1-5	TGTGCCAGTAGTATAGCGGAGCTGCCCCAGCATTTT	CASSIAELPQHF
-	TRBV7-2	once	TRBJ1-4	TGTGCCAGCAGCTGGGCAGGGTCTGGAGTGGATGAAAAACTGTTTTTT	CASSWAGSGVDEKLFF
-	TRBV6-5	once	TRBJ1-2	TGTGCCAGCAGTCGGACAGCTGACTATGGCTACACCTTC	CASSRTADYGYTF
-	TRBV5-6	-	TRBJ2-2	TGTGCCAGCAGCTTCCTTGACACCGGGGAGCTGTTTTTT	CASSFLDTGELFF
-	TRBV5-1	-	TRBJ1-1	TGCGCCAGCAGCTTGGACAGTTCGGTTAACACTGAAGCTTTCTTT	CASSLDSSVNTEAFF
TRBD1	TRBV7-2	-	TRBJ1-5	TGTGCCAGCAGCTTAGGGTCAGGGGGCGCTAGGGGCAATCAGCCCCAGCATTTT	CASSLGSGGARGNQPQHF
TRBD2	TRBV2	-	TRBJ2-7	TGTGCCAGCAGCGGGACTAGCGGTTACGAGCAGTACTTC	CASSGTSGYEQYF
-	TRBV29-1	-	TRBJ1-1	TGCAGCGCTTCCCCAGGGTCTGAAGCTTTCTTT	CSASPGSEAFF
TRBD1	TRBV5-4	-	TRBJ2-3	TGTGCCAGCAGCTTGGCTACAGGGGGAGATACGCAGTATTTT	CASSLATGGDTQYF
TRBD1	TRBV6-6	once	TRBJ2-1	TGTGCCAGCAGTTACCAGGGGGTTACGGATGAGCAGTTCTTC	CASSYQGVTDEQFF